Below, 16 T cell receptor beta chains from the same sample are listed, as sequenced in a study of T cell responses to AZD1222 COVID-19 vaccine. Some clones are missing from TCRdb's copy, which holds only in-frame ones; the method was immunoSEQ multiplex PCR. This sample has roughly 150,000 clones; roughly nine tenths occur once, and the top ten carry over 1%. The sample in question was peripheral blood, obtained 28 days after the second AZD1222 dose. These receptors were collected from an adult who received the AZD1222 COVID-19 vaccine.

The chain carries TRBV19 and TRBJ1-5; 7 bases align to TRBD1. The CDR3 runs 14 residues. CDR1 and CDR2 (germline): LNHDA, SQIVND (reference sequence). V lost 5 bases to trimming and J lost 4 bases; unmatched junction nucleotides: 5. CDR3 bases: TGTGCCAGTAGTCCCGGGACAGTTAATCAGCCCCAGCATTTT. Protein product: CASSPGTVNQPQHF.

The chain has TRBV4-3 and TRBJ2-7, with 8 bases aligning to TRBD1. Germline V gives CDR1 LGHNA, CDR2 YSLEER. J gave up 0 bases and V 4 bases, and 2 bases lay outside the gene matches. The CDR3 runs to 14 residues. Written as DNA, the CDR3 is TGCGCCAGCAGCCTTGGACAGGGCTCCTACGAGCAGTACTTC. The encoded protein is CASSLGQGSYEQYF.

The chain carries TRBV19 and TRBJ1-2; TRBD1 is a possible D gene (6 bases). Trimming cost V 4 bases and J 6 bases, with 18 bases left between them. The CDR3 runs 15 residues. Germline V gene sequence: CDR1 LNHDA, CDR2 SQIVND (reference sequence). CDR3 in DNA: TGTGCCAGTAGTAGAGAGAGCACAGGGCAGCATGGCTACACCTTC. This gives the protein CASSRESTGQHGYTF.

V usage is TRBV7-2 and J usage is TRBJ1-2; D remains unclear. Germline V CDR1 and CDR2: SGHTA, FQGNSA. This CDR3 is 12 amino acids long. V gave up 1 base and J gave up 4 bases, with 4 bases separating them. Here the CDR3 reads CASSLGTYGYTF. The CDR3 DNA reads as TGTGCCAGCAGCTTAGGCACCTATGGCTACACCTTC.

The chain carries TRBV10-2 and TRBJ1-6; D possibly corresponds to TRBD1 (5 bases). CDR1 is WSHSY, CDR2 SAAADI, per germline. This CDR3 contains 14 residues. V was clipped by 0 bases and J by 9 bases, with 9 bases between them. CDR3 region: CASSESGGVSPLHF. In DNA, the CDR3 is TGCGCCAGCAGTGAGTCTGGGGGTGTTTCACCCCTCCACTTT.

This clone was found once. The rearrangement joins TRBV9 to TRBJ1-3, with no clear D. CDR3 length equals 14 residues. Trimming left V 0 bases short and J 12 bases short, with 16 bases between. Per germline, CDR1 SGDLS and CDR2 YYNGEE. The CDR3, as DNA: TGTGCCAGCAGCGTAGGAAGGTCGGGGAACTACATATATTTT. This encodes CASSVGRSGNYIYF.

The chain combines TRBV12-3 or TRBV12-4 with TRBJ1-3; no firm D call. The ends were cut back, 6 bases at V and 0 bases at J, with 6 bases in the middle. CDR3 length equals 13 residues. CDR3 amino acids: CASRSDSGNTIYF. CDR3 nucleotides: TGTGCCAGCAGGTCTGACTCTGGAAACACCATATATTTT.

V gene TRBV29-1 combines with J gene TRBJ1-1; D is unclear. The germline V and J ends were trimmed by 4 bases and 6 bases, with 18 bases remaining between them. Germline CDR1 is SQVTM and CDR2 is ANQGSEA. This CDR3 has 14 residues. The CDR3 nucleotides are TGCAGCGTTGTCCTCCCCCCCCTGGGCGCTGAAGCTTTCTTT. Protein sequence: CSVVLPPLGAEAFF.

The rearrangement links TRBV7-2 to TRBJ2-1, with a possible D match to TRBD2 (6 bases). V lost 1 base and J lost 5, with 15 bases in between. CDR3 length equals 16 residues. CDR1 is SGHTA and CDR2 is FQGNSA in the germline V gene. CDR3 nucleotide sequence: TGTGCCAGCAGCTTAGTGCGGGGCCCCCGGAACAATGAGCAGTTCTTC. Translation: CASSLVRGPRNNEQFF.

The sample holds one count of this clone. The chain links TRBV2 to TRBJ2-6; D not certain. The length of the CDR3 is 14 residues. Deletions cut 3 bases from V and 0 bases from J, with 3 bases between. Germline V lookup: CDR1 SNHLY, CDR2 FYNNEI. Written as DNA, the CDR3 is TGTGCCAGCAGTGAGATCTCTGGGGCCAACGTCCTGACTTTC. This codes for CASSEISGANVLTF.

The rearrangement links TRBV6-1 to TRBJ1-6; possible D gene TRBD1, 5 bases. The CDR3 has 19 amino acids. Trimming cost V 2 bases and J 8 bases, with 25 bases left between them. Germline loops: CDR1 MNHNS, CDR2 SASEGT. The CDR3 loop is CASSETLQPRWGIDSPLHF. DNA for the CDR3: TGTGCCAGCAGTGAAACCCTGCAACCTCGGTGGGGGATTGATTCACCCCTCCACTTT.

The rearrangement joins TRBV11-2 to TRBJ1-5; D is undetermined. In germline, CDR1 is SGHAT, CDR2 FQNNGV. Deletions cut 2 bases from V and 0 bases from J, with 8 bases between. The CDR3 totals 15 residues. The CDR3 is CASSLTDGSNQPQHF. In DNA, the CDR3 is TGTGCCAGCAGCTTAACGGACGGTAGCAATCAGCCCCAGCATTTT.

The chain recombines TRBV5-5 with TRBJ1-1; D perhaps matches TRBD1 (6 bases). V lost 0 bases and J lost 3, with 15 bases in between. CDR3 length: 16 residues. Germline CDR1 SGHKS, CDR2 YYEKEE (reference sequence). The CDR3 region is CASSLGFRGKDTEAFF. The CDR3 DNA sequence: TGTGCCAGCAGCTTGGGTTTCAGGGGTAAGGACACTGAAGCTTTCTTT.

This chain connects TRBV5-1 to TRBJ2-1; 7 bases line up with TRBD2. The V gene's germline CDR1 is SGHRS and CDR2 YFSETQ. The CDR3 runs 13 residues. J was trimmed by 7 bases and V by 4 bases; bases with no gene match: 5. The CDR3, as DNA: TGCGCCAGCAGCGGGAGGGCCGGGAATGAGCAGTTCTTC. As protein: CASSGRAGNEQFF.

The chain links TRBV28 to TRBJ1-2, with D maybe TRBD1 (5 bases). V lost 5 bases to trimming and J lost 5 bases, with 9 bases between them. Germline loops: CDR1 MDHEN, CDR2 SYDVKM. CDR3 size: 12 residues. CDR3 nucleotides: TGTGCCAGCAGTACGGGGGAGTATGGCTACACCTTC. It translates to CASSTGEYGYTF.

This chain connects TRBV24-1 to TRBJ2-7; 8 bases are shared with TRBD1. The V gene's germline CDR1 is KGHDR and CDR2 SFDVKD. The V segment lost 7 bases and the J segment 6 bases; nucleotides outside the gene matches: 10. The length of the CDR3 is 14 residues. In nucleotides, the CDR3 is TGTGCCACCAGACCGGGACAGGCCCCCCCCGAGCAGTACTTC. This gives the protein CATRPGQAPPEQYF.